The table lists the clone carrying this T cell receptor beta chain with a count of one. This entry comes from a study of T cell changes during pregnancy in multiple sclerosis. The method was immunoSEQ multiplex PCR; TCRdb's version includes in-frame clones alone and lacks a portion of them. The sample gives tens of thousands of clones, about 93% of which show up once; more than 0.75% is in the top ten. The CDR3 sequence is 16 residues long. CDR1 MGHRA and CDR2 YSYEKL come from the germline V gene. Trimming took 2 bases from V and 1 from J; bases not matched to a gene: 1. This receptor was obtained from a female donor in good health, enrolled as a control in a pregnancy study. This chain uses TRBV4-1 with TRBJ2-2; TRBD1 matches at 10 bases. This material consisted of peripheral blood, taken in the second trimester of pregnancy. The CDR3 DNA reads as TGCGCCAGCAGCCAATGGACAGGGGGGAACACCGGGGAGCTGTTTTTT. Amino acid sequence: CASSQWTGGNTGELFF.